This record concerns one T cell receptor beta chain sequence. The DNA is omitted, as the CDR3 cannot be located on it reliably, and the CDR3 follows TCRdb's listing. This sample stems from a study of blood T cells in healthy people across ages. Next came a second PCR, run for roughly 6 to 11 cycles, which used a sample-barcoded 5' primer along with a J-beta primer mix. TCRdb re-analysed the 5' RACE reads in MiXCR, keeping a single row per CDR3 protein. The repertoire has approximately 800,000 distinct CDR3 sequences, approximately 67% of them found once; the top ten carry about a quarter. The CDR3 length is 10 residues, termini included. CDR1 and CDR2 (germline): LNHDA, SQIVND (reference sequence).

The sample taken for sequencing was blood. This sequence was found in a man aged 25-40 years in good health. The V gene is TRBV19, the J gene TRBJ2-1. This CDR3 is CASTSDEQFF.